Listed below are T cell receptor beta chains from one sample, sequenced in a study of T cells in Graves' hyperthyroidism and ophthalmopathy. TCRdb called the multiplex PCR reads again in MiXCR, with one record for every CDR3 protein. The sample holds fewer than 450,000 distinct CDR3 sequences, roughly 15% seen once. Sequencing input: blood. The receptors derive from a young woman with Graves' hyperthyroidism that later progressed to Graves' ophthalmopathy. CDR3s include the opening cysteine and the closing phenylalanine or tryptophan. The D gene is left open where the match is weak. Clone size appears in some rows only: once, few, many, or a class for an expanded clone.

>TRBV27|few|TRBJ2-5|.
CASNQMGTGQETQYF
TGTGCCAGCAACCAAATGGGAACAGGCCAAGAGACCCAGTACTTC
>TRBV28|many|TRBJ1-1|TRBD1
CASFQGASKTKAFF
TGTGCCAGCTTCCAGGGGGCGAGCAAGACTAAAGCTTTCTTT
>TRBV7-8|few|TRBJ1-5|.
CASSSATGHSNQPQHF
TGTGCCAGCAGCAGCGCGACAGGTCATAGCAATCAGCCCCAGCATTTT
>TRBV20-1|.|TRBJ2-7|.
CSAESKLDSYEQYF
TGCAGTGCAGAGTCCAAACTGGACTCCTACGAGCAGTACTTC
>TRBV14|.|TRBJ2-1|TRBD2
CASSQVPSGRDEQFF
TGTGCCAGCAGCCAAGTTCCTAGCGGGAGGGATGAGCAGTTCTTC
>TRBV27|many|TRBJ1-5|.
CASSFQGNPPQHF
TGTGCCAGCTCGTTTCAGGGGAATCCGCCCCAGCATTTT
>TRBV13|few|TRBJ2-3|TRBD1
CASSSGQGYTHTQYF
TGTGCCAGCAGCTCCGGACAGGGGTACACACATACGCAGTATTTT
>TRBV2|many|TRBJ1-2|TRBD1
CASSPEGTGGNYGYTF
TGTGCCAGCAGTCCAGAGGGGACAGGGGGCAACTATGGCTACACCTTC
>TRBV2|many|TRBJ2-1|TRBD1
CAISSDRPMGYNEQFF
TGTGCCATTTCTTCGGACAGGCCGATGGGGTACAATGAGCAGTTCTTC
>TRBV28|many|TRBJ2-1|TRBD2
CASSTGLALQNTEQFF
TGTGCCAGCAGCACTGGACTAGCCCTTCAAAACACTGAGCAGTTCTTC
>TRBV27|.|TRBJ2-7|.
CASSSFVGYEQYF
TGTGCCAGCAGTTCTTTTGTGGGCTACGAGCAGTACTTC
>TRBV2|few|TRBJ2-3|.
CASSADINTDTQYF
TGTGCCAGCAGTGCGGACATAAACACAGATACGCAGTATTTT
>TRBV28|.|TRBJ1-5|.
CASSLWSQGPNQPQHF
TGTGCCAGCAGTTTATGGAGTCAGGGGCCCAATCAGCCCCAGCATTTT
>TRBV5-1|many|TRBJ2-7|.
CASSRTGDEQYF
TGCGCCAGCAGTCGTACAGGCGACGAGCAGTACTTC
>TRBV4-1|few|TRBJ2-3|.
CASRPGLLADTDTQYF
TGCGCCAGCAGGCCGGGACTCTTGGCGGACACAGATACGCAGTATTTT
>TRBV5-1|many|TRBJ2-3|TRBD2
CASSGRGGSPDTQYF
TGCGCCAGCAGCGGAAGGGGCGGGAGCCCAGATACGCAGTATTTT
>TRBV11-1|many|TRBJ2-1|TRBD2
CASSFPSGGAGSYNEQFF
TGTGCCAGCAGCTTCCCATCGGGAGGGGCGGGATCCTACAATGAGCAGTTCTTC
>TRBV5-1|many|TRBJ2-7|TRBD1
CASSTAAGQDSYEQYF
TGCGCCAGCAGCACGGCCGCAGGACAGGATTCTTACGAGCAGTACTTC
>TRBV2|many|TRBJ2-1|.
CASSGLQDNEQFF
TGTGCCAGCAGTGGACTCCAAGACAATGAGCAGTTCTTC
>TRBV5-1|many|TRBJ2-1|TRBD2
CASSLGTSSIDSEQFF
TGCGCCAGCAGCTTGGGGACTAGCTCCATTGATAGTGAGCAGTTCTTC
>TRBV28|many|TRBJ1-2|.
CASSFFAGIGGYTF
TGTGCCAGCAGTTTTTTTGCGGGGATCGGGGGCTACACCTTC
>TRBV11-2|many|TRBJ1-1|.
CASTLGEGRFTEAFF
TGTGCCAGCACCCTTGGAGAAGGGAGATTCACTGAAGCTTTCTTT
>TRBV27|many|TRBJ1-5|.
CASRVGGGNQPQHF
TGTGCCAGCAGGGTAGGGGGTGGCAATCAGCCCCAGCATTTT
>TRBV12-3/TRBV12-4|many|TRBJ2-4|TRBD1
CASSLSLGSGGIQYF
TGTGCCAGCAGTTTATCGCTGGGGTCAGGGGGCATTCAGTACTTC
>TRBV20-1|many|TRBJ2-3|TRBD2
CSARGTSSADTQYF
TGCAGTGCTAGAGGGACTAGCAGCGCAGATACGCAGTATTTT
>TRBV11-2|many|TRBJ2-3|.
CASSLEDGTDTQYF
TGTGCCAGCAGCTTAGAGGACGGCACAGATACGCAGTATTTT
>TRBV14|many|TRBJ2-7|.
CASSQDFYEQYF
TGTGCCAGCAGCCAAGACTTCTACGAGCAGTACTTC
>TRBV4-1|many|TRBJ1-1|.
CASSQVTNTEAFF
TGCGCCAGCAGCCAAGTCACTAACACTGAAGCTTTCTTT
>TRBV10-1|many|TRBJ2-7|TRBD1
CASSEGQAASYEQYF
TGCGCCAGCAGTGAAGGACAGGCGGCCTCCTACGAGCAGTACTTC
>TRBV28|once|TRBJ2-7|.
CASTISRAGSYEQYF
TGTGCCAGCACCATATCACGGGCAGGCAGCTACGAGCAGTACTTC
>TRBV2|many|TRBJ2-7|.
CASSWDLTYEQYF
TGTGCCAGCAGCTGGGACTTGACCTACGAGCAGTACTTC
>TRBV19|.|TRBJ2-3|.
CASSSGRYPDTQYF
TGTGCCAGTAGTAGTGGACGGTACCCAGATACGCAGTATTTT
>TRBV27|few|TRBJ2-1|.
CASSLVGDPPYNEQFF
TGTGCCAGCAGTTTGGTGGGAGATCCTCCTTACAATGAGCAGTTCTTC
>TRBV6-1|once|TRBJ2-1|.
CASSGTVSSYNEQFF
TGTGCCAGCAGTGGGACAGTTAGCTCCTACAATGAGCAGTTCTTC
>TRBV11-2|many|TRBJ2-1|.
CASSPLAGLARDEQFF
TGTGCCAGCAGCCCATTAGCTGGGCTAGCGAGGGATGAGCAGTTCTTC
>TRBV7-2|.|TRBJ1-2|.
CASSPHHSQGGYSYGYTF
TGTGCCAGCAGCCCCCACCATAGTCAGGGCGGGTATAGCTATGGCTACACCTTC
>TRBV5-1|many|TRBJ2-5|.
CASSLRQPQETQYF
TGCGCCAGCAGCTTAAGACAGCCTCAAGAGACCCAGTACTTC